The present TCR beta chain was sequenced within a study of shared clonotypes between healthy human individuals. Study findings and constraints: Sorted-subset samples were not fully sequenced, rarefaction indicated.

As concerns this clone: Its antigen is still unknown.

For sorted subsets, about 190 ng DNA per replicate equaled tens of thousands of T cell genomes. The data were produced by immunoSEQ multiplex PCR, yet TCRdb's version contains in-frame clones alone and is incomplete. This table has some 2.3 million clones, 85% to 95% appearing once. The receptor's source is a man in his late teens or twenties in good health. Some clones in this sample may be carry-over from other donors' samples. The source material was naive CD4+ T cells from PBMCs. Indicated subset: CD45RA+ positively selected.

The CDR3: CASSPLGAGDDEQYF. In nucleotides, the CDR3 is TGTGCCAGCAGTCCCCTCGGGGCGGGAGACGACGAGCAGTACTTC. V usage is TRBV27 and J usage is TRBJ2-7; 7 bases match TRBD2. The CDR3 is 15 amino acids. V lost 5 bases to trimming and J lost 5 bases; unmatched junction nucleotides: 12. The germline gives CDR1 MNHEY, CDR2 SMNVEV (reference sequence).